One sample yielded the 24 T cell receptor beta chains listed below, sequenced in a study of T cell repertoires in cytomegalovirus infection. Each CDR3 protein gets one entry after TCRdb re-called the reads with MiXCR. The repertoire consists of fewer than 350,000 distinct CDR3 sequences, with 17% occurring once and the leading ten covering more than 10%. Specimen: PBMCs. These receptor sequences come from a human donor in good health (CMV status not recorded). Some clones in this sample may be carry-over from other donors' samples.

V gene TRBV27 combines with J gene TRBJ2-7; the match to TRBD1 covers 7 bases. After removal of 0 bases from V and 4 bases from J, the junction contained 6 bases not matched to a gene. The CDR3 is made up of 15 amino acids. Germline V gene sequence: CDR1 MNHEY, CDR2 SMNVEV (reference sequence). In nucleotides, the CDR3 is TGTGCCAGCAGTTTATCCCGGACAGGAGTATACGAGCAGTACTTC. This codes for CASSLSRTGVYEQYF.

This clonotype appeared many times. The chain carries TRBV7-6 and TRBJ1-6; TRBD1 matches at 8 bases. This CDR3 contains 16 residues. From germline, CDR1 is SGHVS and CDR2 FNYEAQ. J lost 5 bases, V lost 2 bases, and 5 bases had no gene match. CDR3 in DNA: TGTGCCAGCAGCTTATTAGCGACAGGGGATAATTCACCCCTCCACTTT. Amino acids: CASSLLATGDNSPLHF.

This clonotype was detected many times. CDR3 protein: CSALQPAEPQHF. CDR3 DNA: TGCAGTGCTCTCCAGCCAGCAGAGCCCCAGCATTTT. V and J are TRBV20-1 and TRBJ1-5; D remains unclear. This CDR3 has 12 residues. Germline-derived CDR1 and CDR2 are DFQATT and SNEGSKA (reference sequence). Trimming removed 5 bases at V and 8 bases at J, with 13 bases between.

This clonotype was seen a handful of times. The V and J genes are TRBV3-1 and TRBJ2-1; D might be TRBD1 (6 bases). The CDR3 covers 12 residues. CDR1 and CDR2 (germline): LGHDT, YNNKEL (reference sequence). V gave up 1 base and J gave up 9 bases, with 7 bases separating them. As DNA, the CDR3 is TGTGCCAGCAGCCAAGTACAGGGTGAGCAGTTCTTC. It encodes CASSQVQGEQFF.

This chain connects TRBV6-2 or TRBV6-3 to TRBJ2-7; D is possibly TRBD1 (5 bases). Germline lookup yields CDR1 MNHEY and CDR2 SVGEGT. V lost 0 bases, J lost 3 bases, and 12 bases lay in between. The CDR3 has 15 amino acids. CDR3 bases: TGTGCCAGCAGTTACTCCATAGGGGATCACTACGAGCAGTACTTC. This translates into CASSYSIGDHYEQYF.

Many counts were recorded for this clonotype. The chain recombines TRBV27 with TRBJ2-5; maybe TRBD1 (6 bases). The CDR3 covers 14 residues. From germline, CDR1 is MNHEY and CDR2 SMNVEV (reference sequence). V gave up 3 bases and J gave up 5 bases, with 13 bases separating them. In DNA form, the CDR3 reads TGTGCCAGCAGTTTCTCCGGGACAAAGGAGACCCAGTACTTC. Translated: CASSFSGTKETQYF.

This chain links TRBV20-1 with TRBJ2-3; 15 positions agree with TRBD2. The CDR3 consists of 17 residues. The germline CDR1 and CDR2 sequences are DFQATT and SNEGSKA (reference sequence). With V trimmed by 4 bases and J by 5 bases, 10 bases remained unmatched. CDR3 DNA: TGCAGTGCTATCCGGACTAGCGGGGGGGCAGTGAGAGATACGCAGTATTTT. Translated, it gives CSAIRTSGGAVRDTQYF.

This clonotype was observed many times. This chain connects TRBV7-2 to TRBJ2-7; no definite D call. This CDR3 has 18 residues. Germline CDR1 and CDR2: SGHTA and FQGNSA. The ends were cut back, 0 bases at V and 2 bases at J, with 20 bases in the middle. CDR3 amino acids: CASSLAGGPDVLPYEQYF. The CDR3 bases are TGTGCCAGCAGCTTAGCGGGTGGCCCCGACGTCTTGCCCTACGAGCAGTACTTC.

This clonotype was seen a handful of times. The V gene is TRBV3-1, the J gene TRBJ1-5, with 7 bases matching TRBD1. V was clipped by 4 bases and J by 7 bases; unmatched bases: 7. CDR1 and CDR2 from the germline V gene are LGHDT and YNNKEL (reference sequence). CDR3 length: 14 amino acids. The CDR3: CASSLHRGTQPQHF. CDR3 sequence (DNA): TGTGCCAGCAGCCTTCACAGGGGAACACAGCCCCAGCATTTT.

This clonotype was seen only a few times. The gene calls are TRBV19 and TRBJ2-1, with TRBD2 matching over 10 bases. The V and J ends lost 1 base and 1 base, in that order; junction bases with no gene match: 7. The CDR3 totals 18 residues. The V gene's germline CDR1 is LNHDA and CDR2 SQIVND (reference sequence). This chain's CDR3 is CASSIVAGGPISYNEQFF. In DNA form, the CDR3 reads TGTGCCAGTAGTATAGTAGCGGGGGGCCCTATATCCTACAATGAGCAGTTCTTC.

This clonotype has a handful of counts. The chain employs TRBV2 and TRBJ2-5, with no clear D. This CDR3 is 12 amino acids long. Germline V gene sequence: CDR1 SNHLY, CDR2 FYNNEI. Trimming removed 3 bases from V and 5 bases from J, with 7 bases in between. CDR3 in DNA: TGTGCCAGCAGTGATGATATCGAGACCCAGTACTTC. Protein: CASSDDIETQYF.

The rearrangement links TRBV5-4 to TRBJ1-1; 7 bases are shared with TRBD1. The germline V gene encodes CDR1 SGHNT and CDR2 YYREEE (reference sequence). V dropped 2 bases and J dropped 10; count of bases not matched to a gene: 14. The CDR3 consists of 15 residues. CDR3 coding DNA: TGTGCCAGCAGCTTTACGAATACGGGGAACAGGGGAGCTTTCTTT. Translated, it gives CASSFTNTGNRGAFF. The full variable domain, completed using reference TRBV5-4 and TRBJ1-1, is ETGVTQSPTHLIKTRGQQVTLRCSSQSGHNTVSWYQQALGQGPQFIFQYYREEENGRGNFPPRFSGLQFPNYSSELNVNALELDDSALYLCASSFTNTGNRGAFFGQGTRLTVV.

V is TRBV4-1 and J is TRBJ2-3; either TRBD1 or TRBD2 may fit D (6 bases each). This CDR3 has 15 residues. Deletions cut 2 bases from V and 4 bases from J, with 13 bases between. Germline V CDR1 and CDR2: MGHRA, YSYEKL. This CDR3 is CASSQLGGIPDTQYF. The CDR3 nucleotides read TGCGCCAGCAGCCAACTCGGGGGCATACCAGATACGCAGTATTTT.

This clonotype was seen more than once but under ten times. The rearrangement uses TRBV20-1 and TRBJ1-5; D not certain. The CDR3 is made up of 17 amino acids. V lost 5 bases, J lost 0 bases, and 20 bases lay in between. Per the germline V gene, CDR1 is DFQATT and CDR2 is SNEGSKA (reference sequence). CDR3 DNA: TGCAGTGCTGGGATAACGAGGGTAGAATATAGCAATCAGCCCCAGCATTTT. Translation gives CSAGITRVEYSNQPQHF.

This clonotype has a handful of counts. V usage is TRBV20-1 and J usage is TRBJ1-1; TRBD1 matches 8 bases. CDR3 length: 17 amino acids. Germline CDR1 reads DFQATT; CDR2 reads SNEGSKA (reference sequence). Trimming cost V 6 bases and J 0 bases; bases outside gene matches: 15. The CDR3 sequence is CSAHDRGEGTMNTEAFF. The CDR3 DNA reads TGCAGTGCGCACGACAGGGGCGAAGGGACGATGAACACTGAAGCTTTCTTT.

The CDR3 sequence: CSAAGGTYEQYF. The CDR3 DNA is TGCAGCGCTGCGGGGGGGACCTACGAGCAGTACTTC. J is TRBJ2-7 and V is TRBV29-1; 9 nucleotides align to TRBD2. CDR1 is SQVTM and CDR2 is ANQGSEA in the germline V gene. V shed 7 bases, J shed 2 bases, and the junction held 3 bases outside the gene matches. The CDR3 is made up of 12 amino acids.

This clonotype came up many times. The chain joins TRBV7-6 to TRBJ2-5; D is uncertain. In germline, CDR1 is SGHVS, CDR2 FNYEAQ. The CDR3 sequence is 14 residues long. V was shortened by 2 bases and J by 1 base, with 8 bases between the two germline ends. CDR3 nucleotides: TGTGCCAGCAGCTTACCACAACGCCAAGAGACCCAGTACTTC. Protein sequence: CASSLPQRQETQYF. Full variable domain (outside the CDR3, taken from reference TRBV7-6 and TRBJ2-5): GAGVSQSPRYKVTKRGQDVALRCDPISGHVSLYWYRQALGQGPEFLTYFNYEAQQDKSGLPNDRFSAERPEGSISTLTIQRTEQRDSAMYRCASSLPQRQETQYFGPGTRLLVL.

The chain combines TRBV24-1 with TRBJ2-3; TRBD1 matches at 9 bases. V lost 4 bases to trimming and J lost 5 bases; unmatched junction nucleotides: 12. The CDR3 contains 17 residues. Germline V gives CDR1 KGHDR, CDR2 SFDVKD. The CDR3 here is CATSEPTGTGLRDTQYF. In nucleotides, the CDR3 is TGTGCCACCAGTGAACCAACCGGGACAGGGTTGCGAGATACGCAGTATTTT.

The rearrangement links TRBV4-2 to TRBJ1-1; D might be TRBD1 (6 bases). With 0 bases removed from V and 4 bases from J, the gap between germline ends came to 12 bases. The CDR3 runs to 15 residues. Germline V gene sequence: CDR1 LGHNA, CDR2 YNFKEQ. As DNA, the CDR3 is TGTGCCAGCAGCCAAGAACCGGCGACAGGCACTGAAGCTTTCTTT. This gives the protein CASSQEPATGTEAFF.

This clonotype was found many times. This chain joins TRBV2 and TRBJ2-7; TRBD1 agrees at 9 bases. CDR1 SNHLY and CDR2 FYNNEI come from the germline V gene. The CDR3 length is 13 residues. Trimming cost V 7 bases and J 2 bases; bases outside gene matches: 3. The CDR3 reads CASKGTGPYEQYF. CDR3 in DNA: TGTGCCAGCAAAGGGACAGGGCCCTACGAGCAGTACTTC.

This clonotype has more than one count but fewer than ten. The chain couples TRBV7-9 to TRBJ1-1; no reliable D call. The V end lost 1 base, the J end lost 2 bases, and 11 bases lay between the germline ends. The CDR3 totals 15 residues. Germline lookup yields CDR1 SEHNR and CDR2 FQNEAQ (reference sequence). CDR3 nucleotide sequence: TGTGCCAGCAGCTTAGGTCAGGAGATAAACACTGAAGCTTTCTTT. Translating it yields CASSLGQEINTEAFF.

This clonotype was counted many times. The chain carries TRBV12-3 or TRBV12-4 and TRBJ1-1; 8 nucleotides line up with TRBD1. The CDR3 is 16 amino acids. The junction had 9 bases not matched to a gene; V was cut back by 1 base and J by 5 bases. The CDR3 nucleotides read TGTGCCAGCAGTTTAGGTCAGGGGGCTCGAAGGACTGAAGCTTTCTTT. It yields the protein CASSLGQGARRTEAFF.

CDR3 in amino acids: CAISDGDSPLHF. The CDR3 DNA sequence: TGTGCCATCAGTGACGGGGACTCACCCCTCCACTTT. The chain carries TRBV10-3 and TRBJ1-6; TRBD1 is a possible D gene (5 bases). Trimming removed 3 bases at V and 10 bases at J, with 7 bases between. There are 12 residues in the CDR3. Germline V gene data show CDR1 as ENHRY and CDR2 as SYGVKD.

This clonotype turned up a few times. As DNA, the CDR3 is TGCAGCGTTGCGAAGCCCGGACAGACTGGTGAAGCTTTCTTT. Amino acid sequence: CSVAKPGQTGEAFF. The chain employs TRBV29-1 and TRBJ1-1; a weak D match, TRBD1 (6 bases). Trimming took off 4 bases at V and 7 bases at J, with 19 bases between the two ends. CDR1 is SQVTM and CDR2 is ANQGSEA in the germline V gene. This CDR3 has 14 residues.